Listed below are T cell receptor beta chains from one sample, sequenced in a study of cytomegalovirus exposure and HLA in healthy donors. Repertoires were generated with immunoSEQ multiplex PCR, while TCRdb's copy carries only in-frame clones and drops some. The profile shows 170,000 or so clones, 84% of them singletons. Material for sequencing was PBMCs. These receptors were obtained from a girl aged 10-17 years in good health and CMV-seropositive. Both conserved end residues are part of each CDR3. The listing skips clone size in some rows; elsewhere it reads once, few, many or a size class.

clone_size	j_call	v_call	cdr3_aa
NA	TRBJ2-4	TRBV5-6	CASSLWSSGGGNIQYF
NA	TRBJ2-7	TRBV7-9	CASSQTGDEQYF
NA	TRBJ2-7	TRBV9	CASSQRGLSEQYF
NA	TRBJ2-7	TRBV29-1	CSARTGEAYEQYF
few	TRBJ2-3	TRBV5-6	CASSLGQGSTDTQYF
once	TRBJ1-1	TRBV30	CAWSVMRRRTEAFF
NA	TRBJ2-7	TRBV5-4	CASSAEQGGPYEQYF
NA	TRBJ1-4	TRBV7-9	CASSFSDRMGEKLFF
NA	TRBJ2-1	TRBV5-1	CASSLMIAGGLYNEQFF
NA	TRBJ1-1	TRBV6-5	CASSSQGANTEAFF
NA	TRBJ2-3	TRBV6-1	CASSEALGFSGDTQYF
NA	TRBJ1-2	TRBV19	CASSIDQSNYGYTF
NA	TRBJ2-7	TRBV30	CAWSPARTRHVNEQYF
NA	TRBJ1-1	TRBV6-5	CASSYRDREDTEAFF
few	TRBJ2-1	TRBV11-2	CASSFTGGTGDNEQFF
once	TRBJ2-7	TRBV7-9	CASEGQGNEQYF
few	TRBJ2-7	TRBV27	CASSRTLGGYEQYF
NA	TRBJ2-1	TRBV29-1	CSVEDLLINEQFF
NA	TRBJ1-2	TRBV5-4	CASSLGQGRDGYTF
NA	TRBJ2-1	TRBV18	CASSPLPTGPGSYNEQFF
NA	TRBJ1-2	TRBV7-2	CASSLAPGAYGYTF
NA	TRBJ2-6	TRBV19	CASTPSSGANVLTF
NA	TRBJ1-6	TRBV7-9	CASSPPTGNSPLHF
NA	TRBJ1-1	TRBV10-1	CASSELRGLNTEAFF
NA	TRBJ2-1	TRBV27	CASSATSGGYNEQFF
NA	TRBJ1-5	TRBV10-2	CASSVHDPLSAQHF
NA	TRBJ2-5	TRBV2	CASRATSGGAETQYF
NA	TRBJ1-2	TRBV6-1	CASSEPGLNYGYTF
NA	TRBJ1-5	TRBV30	CAWSPNSNQPQHF
NA	TRBJ1-3	TRBV15	CATSRDNGPGSENTIYF
once	TRBJ1-1	TRBV21-1	CASSSPGGPADRTNTEAFF
NA	TRBJ1-5	TRBV6-6	CASSWENQPQHF
NA	TRBJ2-2	TRBV9	CASSVAKGANTGELFF
NA	TRBJ1-4	TRBV28	CASSRDRGLEKLFF
NA	TRBJ2-5	TRBV7-6	CASSLGPGAQYF
NA	NA	TRBV5-1	CASSLTGGEQYF
few	TRBJ2-2	TRBV7-9	CASSLQLADTGELFF
NA	TRBJ1-1	TRBV7-9	CASSRGQTEAFF
once	TRBJ1-1	TRBV21-1	CASSKKVVRVGTEAFF
NA	TRBJ2-1	TRBV5-4	CASSLEGQARYNEQFF
NA	TRBJ2-1	TRBV7-2	CASSFDRVYYNEQFF
NA	TRBJ2-1	TRBV2	CASSTAGGRNEQFF
NA	TRBJ2-1	TRBV27	CASTPISGRGNNEQFF
once	TRBJ1-5	TRBV7-3	CASSTDRGGEPQHF
NA	TRBJ1-5	TRBV4-1	CASSKEGQGNQPQHF
NA	TRBJ2-1	TRBV7-9	CASSPLAGGISEQFF
NA	TRBJ1-1	TRBV5-4	CASSLFQIMNTEAFF
NA	TRBJ1-5	TRBV5-8	CASSSGYRGNQPQHF
NA	TRBJ2-1	TRBV12-5	CASGFRDRGHSSYNEQFF
NA	TRBJ2-3	TRBV6-6	CASLSRDFTDTQYF
NA	TRBJ1-2	TRBV27	CASSLSNEGAPSDGYTF
NA	TRBJ1-5	TRBV5-1	CASSLKGGDQPQHF
NA	TRBJ2-3	TRBV30	CAWMAGFADTQYF
NA	TRBJ1-4	TRBV27	CASSLRVGEEKLFF